These 2 T cell receptor beta chains share one sample of origin, sequenced in a study of patients and donors after allogeneic stem cell transplantation. TCRdb ran MiXCR on the RT-PCR reads and lists one entry per CDR3 protein. The sample has about a million distinct CDR3 sequences, around 17% seen once. Sequencing used blood, either unsorted or a sorted T cell fraction (not recorded which). The source of these receptors is a human donor who was either an allogeneic HSCT recipient or a stem cell or donor lymphocyte infusion donor (not recorded which). It is not recorded whose cells these are; they may come from a transplant donor.

The V call is TRBV3-1, the J call TRBJ1-3; unclear D gene. This CDR3 is built from 16 residues. With 1 base removed from V and 3 bases from J, the gap between germline ends came to 13 bases. The germline CDR1 and CDR2 sequences are LGHDT and YNNKEL (reference sequence). The CDR3 nucleotides are TGTGCCAGCAGCCAAGGACTCAAACCAGGTGGAAACACCATATATTTT. Amino acid sequence: CASSQGLKPGGNTIYF.

The chain is built from TRBV5-1 and TRBJ2-5; D remains ambiguous. Germline CDR1 SGHRS, CDR2 YFSETQ. CDR3 length equals 12 residues. With 2 bases removed from V and 5 bases from J, the gap between germline ends came to 7 bases. CDR3 bases: TGCGCCAGCAGCTTTTTTCTGGAGACCCAGTACTTC. It is translated as CASSFFLETQYF.